The entry below gives a single TCR beta chain sequence along with its context. Antigen specificity is unknown. CDR1 and CDR2 from the germline V gene are LNHDA and SQIVND (reference sequence). Trimming removed 1 base from V and 4 bases from J; junction bases left unmatched: 3. This CDR3 region has 17 residues. PCR employed 60 Vbeta and 13 Jbeta primers. Source study methods: In a later analysis, about 12 million of approximately 80 million unique beta chains occurred in at least two donors. Clones were sequenced by immunoSEQ multiplex PCR, and TCRdb holds only the in-frame ones, with some missing. That table is the source of V, J and clone size, and D and trimming were worked out from the DNA. The sample has about 210,000 clones, about three quarters seen once. This sample was included in a study of cytomegalovirus exposure and HLA in healthy donors. Whole-study findings and limits: Previously analyzed data showed that most TCR beta V segments were productive at a frequency of about 90% or about 30%. In a later analysis, TCR beta V- and J-gene trimming showed a link to a missense DCLRE1C variant. In a later analysis, specific HLA alleles were associated with 15,000 to 20,000 TCR beta sequences at a 0.05 false discovery rate.

The rearrangement links TRBV19 to TRBJ2-2, with 13 bases that match TRBD2. The specimen was PBMCs. This clonotype was obtained from a male donor in good health and CMV-seronegative. The CDR3 reads CASSIATSGRATGELFF. CDR3 coding DNA: TGTGCCAGTAGTATAGCCACTAGCGGGAGGGCCACCGGGGAGCTGTTTTTT.